This T cell receptor beta chain emerged from a study of blood T cell repertoires in COVID-19 (TCRdb year 2020). The study in broad terms: Samples covering the acute and convalescent phases of COVID-19 were provided by collaborators in the United States, Italy and Spain. The material from the prospective study consisted of cDNA or gDNA derived from T cells, B-cell-depleted T cells, or PBMCs. Subjects who had been exposed to COVID-19, were actively infected with it, or had recovered from it provided the deeply sampled blood TCRbeta repertoires that made up the dataset. The repertoires were released in a freely available public database meant as a resource for research on the immune response to SARS-CoV-2. Samples were obtained from the ongoing ImmuneRACE study (first 160 participants) and from 1,254 subjects provided by 6 global collaborators. A de-identified subject ID, COVID-19 status, age in years and sex were almost always included in the sample metadata. Where HLA class I and class II types were available, the types were taken from metadata supplied by the sample provider, not from assay-based typing. The investigation overall reported the following: The quantity of clinical and demographic metadata differed by source and by participant and was supplied without curation.

Trimming at the junction amounts to 0 bases on V and 2 bases on J, and the germline ends lie 13 bases apart. The CDR3 contains 16 residues, cysteine and phenylalanine counted. Solely the CDR3 DNA is kept, with 48 bases framed from the first base. The germline V gene specifies LGHNA as CDR1 and YSLEER as CDR2. The collaborating institutions used their own protocols to collect whole blood in K2EDTA tubes. For TCRbeta analysis, collaborators shipped samples as frozen whole blood, isolated PBMCs, or DNA extracted from either of those sample types. This clone was detected only once. Which antigen it targets is not known. The record has no base qualities; no much larger clone is one base away. TCRbeta CDR3 regions were amplified from genomic DNA by means of the immunoSEQ Assay, a bias-controlled multiplex PCR. On the authors' methods: The number of nucleated cells in each sample was estimated by amplification of reference gene primers within the assay. Sequence reads were collapsed and filtered to measure the absolute abundance of every unique TCRbeta CDR3 rearrangement. Productive Simpson clonality was computed per sample as the square root of Simpson's diversity index over productive rearrangements. In its TCRdb copy, this immuneACCESS table keeps in-frame sequences only and misses some clones. Where compared with another copy, unresolved V genes explain less than half of these, and the others have no known cause. Clone size and V and J calls were adopted from that table, with D and trimming inferred from the DNA. Counted in this sample were around 250,000 clones; more than 75% of them appeared once. Jointly, the top ten make up 6% to 9% of the sample.

The sequenced sample was peripheral blood. The sequence derives from a woman between 65 and 79 years old with active or convalescent COVID-19. The chain links TRBV4-3 with TRBJ1-2; the D segment could be TRBD1, given 6 matching bases. At the DNA level, the sequence is TGCGCCAGCAGCCAAGATAGGGGGGGCCTCAACTATGGCTACACCTTC. Its protein product is CASSQDRGGLNYGYTF.